This TCR beta chain was captured in a study of T cell responses to AZD1222 COVID-19 vaccine. Study-wide results and limits: Baseline serostatus was positive in only six AZD1222 recipients.

Second doses at about 4 or about 12 weeks were pooled. Assay: immunoSEQ multiplex PCR; the TCRdb copy retains only in-frame clones and omits some. The table shows fewer than 200,000 clones, with approximately 93% occurring only once. The table lists this clone with a count of one. As yet, its antigen is unknown. Other DNA variants within this sample encode the same CDR3. The CDR3 is made up of 14 amino acids. V lost 0 bases, J lost 1 base, and 5 bases lay in between. Germline V gene lookup returns CDR1 SGHRS and CDR2 YFSETQ. The gene calls are TRBV5-1 and TRBJ2-1, with unresolved D. The source material was peripheral blood, sampled 28 days after the second AZD1222 dose. This receptor was obtained from an adult who received the AZD1222 COVID-19 vaccine. This chain's CDR3 is CASSLGGSYNEQFF. The CDR3 DNA follows: TGCGCCAGCAGCTTGGGGGGTTCCTACAATGAGCAGTTCTTC.